The sequence of this T cell receptor (beta chain) was determined in a study of cytomegalovirus exposure and HLA in healthy donors. The primer mix had 60 Vbeta and 13 Jbeta primers. TCRdb keeps only in-frame clones here, not all; method: immunoSEQ multiplex PCR. The sample consists of 130,000 to 150,000 clones, around 85% of them appearing once. The CDR3 length is 15 residues. Germline loops: CDR1 LNHNV, CDR2 YYDKDF (reference sequence). With V trimmed by 4 bases and J by 5 bases, 5 bases remained unmatched. The receptor's source is a woman aged 25-40 years in good health and CMV-seronegative. The J gene is TRBJ1-6, the V gene TRBV15; TRBD1 matches at 7 bases. Material: PBMCs. Here the CDR3 reads CATSTTGANNSPLHF. CDR3 DNA: TGTGCCACCAGCACCACAGGGGCCAATAATTCACCCCTCCACTTT.